This T cell receptor beta chain is drawn from a study of multiple sclerosis patients with progressive multifocal leukoencephalopathy (dated by TCRdb to the late 2010s). Context from the whole study: Peripheral T and B cells were examined in MS patients who went on to develop PML (4 under natalizumab, 1 after alemtuzumab) as well as in treated patients who did not. Longitudinal follow-up was performed in two natalizumab-treated patients who later developed PML, from before therapy through 6 and 12 months to PML onset. The goal was to find JC virus-specific or public T-cell expansions that arose at the time of PML onset.

The immunoSEQ two-step multiplex PCR at survey-level depth was used to amplify TRB CDR3 regions from genomic DNA. Each PCR was spiked with synthetic inline TR CDR3 controls spanning all V-J pairings to estimate template counts and remove amplification bias. Reads went through processing to reduce amplification and sequencing bias, and quantification was done against synthetic TR CDR3 analogs. As for how the authors treated the data: Raw data were processed in ImmunoSEQ Analyzer, removing out-of-frame sequences and CDR3s with stop codons, and genes were named by IMGT nomenclature. Normalized Shannon entropy, defined as 1 minus Pielou's evenness, was used to summarize repertoire diversity. Only TRB sequences sharing the V gene, the J gene and the CDR3 were counted as identical. Public PML clonotypes were CDR3s shared by two or more PML-onset samples but absent earlier, in controls, and in public databases. Position-by-position CDR3 amino acid composition was analyzed in Skylign with the observed count method. TCRdb took over this immuneACCESS table, retaining in-frame rearrangements with V and J assigned. Such tables are incomplete; in checked studies, under half of the missing clones stem from an unresolved V gene, and the remainder is unexplained. That table gives V, J and clone size, and the DNA gave D and trimming. The sample table shows more than 30,000 clones, and about nine tenths are seen once. The biggest ten clones account for 5.7% of the sample.

Study-wide conclusions, independent of this receptor: TRB clones above 0.5% frequency appeared only in PML patients, but expanded clones at PML onset were already present before and during natalizumab therapy. With only a small, descriptive cohort, it remained unclear whether the findings reflect JC virus infection or general immunocompromise. Lower normalized Shannon entropy suggested less diverse TRB repertoires in most PML patients, whereas the natalizumab-treated controls showed values near 1. When PML developed, no shared TRBV or TRBJ gene usage and no preferred TRBV-TRBJ pairings were found. Analysis was limited to peripheral blood, even though cerebrospinal fluid or brain lymphocytes might be more informative for natalizumab-associated PML.

The germline V end is reduced by 5 bases and the J end by 2 bases; junction bases left unmatched: 10. The germline V gene supplies CDR1 SQVTM and CDR2 ANQGSEA. The CDR3 covers 15 residues, taking in both the cysteine and the phenylalanine. The DNA shown is the 45-base CDR3, in frame from base 1. As to this clone: There is no known antigen for this receptor. No much larger clone exists at a distance of one base, and base qualities are not known.

The intended sense of this specimen's time point label: time of PML onset. What this sample's treatment or condition label stands for: on natalizumab therapy at sampling. PML was diagnosed from clinical and MRI findings and confirmed by detection of JC virus DNA in cerebrospinal fluid. PML in the natalizumab-treated patients developed after between about 15 and 60 months of natalizumab therapy. All listed patients had previously received interferon beta, and all PML patients were female. Blood samples for T3 were taken at PML onset. Isolation of peripheral blood mononuclear cells was performed by Ficoll-Hypaque density gradient centrifugation.

This sequence originates from a woman between 35 and 50 years old with progressive multifocal leukoencephalopathy. This chain joins TRBV29-1 to TRBJ2-5; 8 of the junction bases match TRBD2. This specimen consisted of PBMCs, obtained from a patient treated with natalizumab. The CDR3 here reads CSVRGGLALQETQYF. The DNA reads TGCAGCGTTCGGGGGGGTCTAGCGTTACAAGAGACCCAGTACTTC.